This record concerns one T cell receptor beta chain sequence. What it recognizes is unknown. With iRepertoire HTBI primers and Arm-PCR of CDR3 regions, TCR beta libraries were built. Each CDR3 protein gets one entry after TCRdb re-called the multiplex PCR reads with MiXCR. The sample consists of roughly 530,000 distinct CDR3 sequences, 16% of them appearing once. Germline CDR1 is MGHRA and CDR2 is YSYEKL. Deletions cut 4 bases from V and 5 bases from J, with 17 bases between. There are 15 residues in the CDR3. As for time point: newly diagnosed GD, antithyroid drugs for less than 3 months. RNA extracted from PBMCs served as the sequencing template. In this cohort, patients came from an endocrinology department located in Xi'an, China. The data are from a study of regulatory T cells in long-lasting Graves disease. Study-level results: Possibly, accuracy suffered from the small sample size. Relative to newly diagnosed Graves' patients, persistent ones had lower TCR diversity.

Separately, the same data were catalogued under a study of T cells in Graves' hyperthyroidism and ophthalmopathy.

The V call is TRBV4-1, the J call TRBJ1-1; no firm D call. The origin of this receptor is a woman aged 40-65 years with Graves disease. The sequencing used peripheral blood mononuclear cells (PBMCs), collected at new diagnosis, from a patient treated with antithyroid drugs. CDR3 sequence reads: CASSLRVLTRTEAFF. The CDR3 DNA follows: TGCGCCAGCAGCCTTCGGGTATTAACAAGAACTGAAGCTTTCTTT.